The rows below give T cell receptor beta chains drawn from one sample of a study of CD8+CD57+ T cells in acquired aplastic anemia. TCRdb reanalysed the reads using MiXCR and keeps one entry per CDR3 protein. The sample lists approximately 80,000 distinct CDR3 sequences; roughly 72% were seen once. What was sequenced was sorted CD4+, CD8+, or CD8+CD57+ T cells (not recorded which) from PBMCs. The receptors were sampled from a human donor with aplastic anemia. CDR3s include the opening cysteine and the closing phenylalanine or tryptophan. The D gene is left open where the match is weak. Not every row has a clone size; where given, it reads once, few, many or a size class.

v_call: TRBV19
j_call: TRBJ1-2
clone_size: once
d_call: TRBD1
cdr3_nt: TGTGCCAGTAGCCTGGACAGGGGAGATGGCCACACCTTC
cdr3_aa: CASSLDRGDGHTF

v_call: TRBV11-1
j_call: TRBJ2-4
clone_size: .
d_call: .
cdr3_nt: TGTGCCAGCAGCTTATTGCCCCGACAGGAGGTAGCCAAAAACACTCAGTACTTC
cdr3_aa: CASSLLPRQEVAKNTQYF

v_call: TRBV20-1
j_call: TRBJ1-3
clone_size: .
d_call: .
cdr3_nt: TGCAGTGCTCAGAACGGAAACACCATATATTTT
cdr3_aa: CSAQNGNTIYF

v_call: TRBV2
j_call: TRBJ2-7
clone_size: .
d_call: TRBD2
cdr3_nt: TGTGCCAGCAGTCCGGGACTAGGGGGCTCCTACGAGCAGTACTTC
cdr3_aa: CASSPGLGGSYEQYF

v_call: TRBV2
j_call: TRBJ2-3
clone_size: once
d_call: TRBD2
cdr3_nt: TGTGCCAGCAGTCGGAGCGGGGGCCGGACAGATACGCAGTATTTT
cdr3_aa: CASSRSGGRTDTQYF

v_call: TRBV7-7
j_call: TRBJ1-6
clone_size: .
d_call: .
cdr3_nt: TGTGCTAGCAGCTTAATGCGGGGGAATTCACCCCTCCACTTT
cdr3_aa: CASSLMRGNSPLHF

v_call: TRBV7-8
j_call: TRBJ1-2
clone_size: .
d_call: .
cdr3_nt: TGTGCCAGCAGCTTAGGGGGGTATGGCTACACCTTC
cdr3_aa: CASSLGGYGYTF

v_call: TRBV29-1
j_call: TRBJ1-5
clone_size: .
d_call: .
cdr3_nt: TGCAGCTGTACAACAGGGACTAGCAATCAGCCCCAGCATTTT
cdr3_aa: CSCTTGTSNQPQHF

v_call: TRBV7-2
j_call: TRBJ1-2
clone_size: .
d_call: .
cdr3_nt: TGTGCCAGCAGCTTAGACAGGGTTTTAGGCTACACCTTC
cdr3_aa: CASSLDRVLGYTF

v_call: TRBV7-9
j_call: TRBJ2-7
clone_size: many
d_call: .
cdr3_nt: TGTGCCAGCAGCTTAATCGGGGAGAGCTCCTACGAGCAGTACTTC
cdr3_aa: CASSLIGESSYEQYF

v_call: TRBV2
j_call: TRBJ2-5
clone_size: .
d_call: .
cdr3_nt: TGTGCCAGCAGTTGGCGGGGCGAGGAGACCCAGTACTTC
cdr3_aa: CASSWRGEETQYF

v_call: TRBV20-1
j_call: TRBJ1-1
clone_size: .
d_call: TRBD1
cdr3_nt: TGCAGTGCGGTCGACAGGGCGTACACTGAAGCTTTCTTT
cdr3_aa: CSAVDRAYTEAFF

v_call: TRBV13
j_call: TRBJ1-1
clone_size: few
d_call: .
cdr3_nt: TGTGCCAGCAGCTTAGGCCCTCGGGGTGCCACTGAAGCTTTCTTT
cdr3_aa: CASSLGPRGATEAFF

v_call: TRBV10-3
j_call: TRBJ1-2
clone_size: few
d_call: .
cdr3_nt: TGTGCCATCAGTGAGACGGCAGGGCAAGATGGCTACACCTTC
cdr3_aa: CAISETAGQDGYTF

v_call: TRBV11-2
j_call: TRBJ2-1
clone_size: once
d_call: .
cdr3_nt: TGTGCCAGCAGCTTCAAGGGACCCGGGGAGCTGTTCTTC
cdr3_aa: CASSFKGPGELFF

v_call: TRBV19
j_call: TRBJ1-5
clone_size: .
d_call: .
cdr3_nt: TGTGCCAGTAGTATAGCTCCGGCTCAGCCCCAGCATTTT
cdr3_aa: CASSIAPAQPQHF

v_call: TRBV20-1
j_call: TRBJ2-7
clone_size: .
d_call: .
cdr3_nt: TGCAGTGCTAGAGATCCGACAGGCGTCACCTACGAGCAGTACTTC
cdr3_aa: CSARDPTGVTYEQYF

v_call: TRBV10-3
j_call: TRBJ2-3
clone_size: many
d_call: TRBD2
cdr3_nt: TGTGCCATCAGCAGCGGGGGAAGCACAGATACGCAGTATTTT
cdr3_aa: CAISSGGSTDTQYF

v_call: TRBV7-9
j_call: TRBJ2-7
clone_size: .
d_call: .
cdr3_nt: TGTGCCAGCAGCTTATTTGGCGGCAGCTCCTACGAGCAGTACTTC
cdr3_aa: CASSLFGGSSYEQYF

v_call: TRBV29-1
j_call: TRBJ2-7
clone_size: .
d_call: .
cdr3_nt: TGCAGCGTTCTGACAGGTACCCTAGGGTACGAGCAGTACTTC
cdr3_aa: CSVLTGTLGYEQYF

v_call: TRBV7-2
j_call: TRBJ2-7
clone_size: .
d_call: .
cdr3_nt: TGTGCCAGCAGTGTCCTGGCCTACGAGCAGTACTTC
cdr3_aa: CASSVLAYEQYF

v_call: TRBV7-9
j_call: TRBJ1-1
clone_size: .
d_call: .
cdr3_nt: TGTGCCAGCAGTCCCTCTGTGACTGAAGCTTTCTTT
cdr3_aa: CASSPSVTEAFF

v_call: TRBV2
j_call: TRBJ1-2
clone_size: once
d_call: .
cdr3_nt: TGTGCCAGCAGTGAGGCAGGGGATGGGTATGGCTACACCTTC
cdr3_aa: CASSEAGDGYGYTF

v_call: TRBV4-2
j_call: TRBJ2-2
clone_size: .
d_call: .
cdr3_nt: TGTGCCAGCAGCCGTGGTGGGGCTAACACCGGGGAGCTGTTTTTT
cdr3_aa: CASSRGGANTGELFF

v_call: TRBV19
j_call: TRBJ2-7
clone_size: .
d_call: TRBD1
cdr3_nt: TGTGCCAGTTCCGGACAGGTTTTCTTTCGGCAGTACTTC
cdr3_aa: CASSGQVFFRQYF

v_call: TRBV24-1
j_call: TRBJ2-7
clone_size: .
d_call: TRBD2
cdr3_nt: TGTGCCACCAGTGATGCGACTAGCGGGACCCCTGGCGAGCAGTACTTC
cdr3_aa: CATSDATSGTPGEQYF

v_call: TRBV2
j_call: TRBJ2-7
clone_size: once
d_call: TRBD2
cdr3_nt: TGTGCCAGCAGAGCCGGGACTAGTAGCTACGAGCAGTACTTC
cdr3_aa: CASRAGTSSYEQYF

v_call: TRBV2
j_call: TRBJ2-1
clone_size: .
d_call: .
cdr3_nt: TGTGCCAGCAGCTCCCAAGGATCCTCCTACAATGAGCAGTTCTTC
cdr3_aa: CASSSQGSSYNEQFF

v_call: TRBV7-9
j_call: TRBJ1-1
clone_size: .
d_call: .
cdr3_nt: TGTGCCAGCAGCTTTAGCGGCGAAGCTTTCTTT
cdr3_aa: CASSFSGEAFF

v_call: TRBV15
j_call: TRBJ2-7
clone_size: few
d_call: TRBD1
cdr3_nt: TGTGCCACCAGCGTTGCAGGGGGCTACGAGCAGTACTTC
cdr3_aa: CATSVAGGYEQYF

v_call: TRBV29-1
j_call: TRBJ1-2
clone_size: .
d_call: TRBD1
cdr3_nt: TGCAGCGTTCGCTGGACAGGGCAACAGTCCTATGGCTACACCTTC
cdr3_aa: CSVRWTGQQSYGYTF

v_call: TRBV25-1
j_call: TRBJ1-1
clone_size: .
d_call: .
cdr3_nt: TGTGCCAGCAGTGAACGGGGGGCGGTGAACACTGAAGCTTTCTTT
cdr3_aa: CASSERGAVNTEAFF

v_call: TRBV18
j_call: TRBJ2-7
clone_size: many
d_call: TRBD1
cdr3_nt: TGTGCCAGCTCACCACAAGACAGGGTATCCTACGAGCAGTACTTC
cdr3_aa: CASSPQDRVSYEQYF

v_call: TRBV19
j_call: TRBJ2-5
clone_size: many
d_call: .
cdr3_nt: TGTGCCAGTAGCCCAGAAACCCAAGAGGCCCAGTACTTC
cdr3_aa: CASSPETQEAQYF

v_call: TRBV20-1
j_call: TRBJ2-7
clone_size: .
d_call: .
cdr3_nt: TGCAGTGCTAACCGGGGCCCGGAGCAGTACTTC
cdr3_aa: CSANRGPEQYF

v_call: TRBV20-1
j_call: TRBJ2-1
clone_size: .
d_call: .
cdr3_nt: TGCAGTGCTAGACGCAGGGACAATGAGCAGTTCTTC
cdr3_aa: CSARRRDNEQFF

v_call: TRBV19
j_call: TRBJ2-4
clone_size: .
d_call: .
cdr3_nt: TGTGCCAGTAGTATAACCGCTAGCATAGGAAACATTCAGTACTTC
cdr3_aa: CASSITASIGNIQYF

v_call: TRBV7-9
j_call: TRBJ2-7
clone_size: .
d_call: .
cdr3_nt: TGTGCCAGCAGCTTTAGGGAGACCTACGAGCAGTACTTC
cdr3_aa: CASSFRETYEQYF

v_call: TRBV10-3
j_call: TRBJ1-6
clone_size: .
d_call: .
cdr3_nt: TGTGCCATCAGCCGAACAGAGGGTGATAATTCACCCCTCCACTTT
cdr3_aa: CAISRTEGDNSPLHF

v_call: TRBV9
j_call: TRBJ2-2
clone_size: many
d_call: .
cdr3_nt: TGTGCCAGCAGCGTAGGAGGGCCCGGGGAGCTGTTTTTT
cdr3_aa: CASSVGGPGELFF

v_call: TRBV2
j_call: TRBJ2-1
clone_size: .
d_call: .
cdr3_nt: TGTGCCAGCAGTGTAAGCCGGACTCCCCATGAGCAGTTCTTC
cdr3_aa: CASSVSRTPHEQFF

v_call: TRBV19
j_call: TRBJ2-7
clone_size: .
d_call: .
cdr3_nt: TGTGCCACTAGTACCGGGGGCGCTTTAACCTACGAGCAGTACTTC
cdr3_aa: CATSTGGALTYEQYF

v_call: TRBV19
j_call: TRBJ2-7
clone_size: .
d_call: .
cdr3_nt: TGTGCCAGTAGTATTGCGGATTCCTACGAGCAGTACTTC
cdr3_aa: CASSIADSYEQYF

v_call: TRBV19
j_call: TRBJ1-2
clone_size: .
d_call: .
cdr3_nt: TGTGCCAGTAGTACTAGCGGGAGGGGCATCTATGGCTACACCTTC
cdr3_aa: CASSTSGRGIYGYTF

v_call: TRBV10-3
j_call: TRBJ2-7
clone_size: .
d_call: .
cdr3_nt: TGTGCCATCAGCCCCGGGACCACTAGGGCCGAGCAGTACTTC
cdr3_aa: CAISPGTTRAEQYF

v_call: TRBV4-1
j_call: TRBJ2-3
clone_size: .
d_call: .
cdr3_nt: TGCGCCAGCAGCCTAACAGGTGAAGCGCAGTATTTT
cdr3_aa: CASSLTGEAQYF

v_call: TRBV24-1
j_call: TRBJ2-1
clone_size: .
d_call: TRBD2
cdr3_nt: TGTGCCACCAGTGATTCCCTAGCGGGGGGGCCGGGGGAGCAGTTCTTC
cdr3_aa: CATSDSLAGGPGEQFF

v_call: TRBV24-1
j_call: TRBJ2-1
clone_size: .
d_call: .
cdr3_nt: TGTGCCACCAGTGATTTTGGCGGTAGTCGGTTCTTC
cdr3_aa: CATSDFGGSRFF

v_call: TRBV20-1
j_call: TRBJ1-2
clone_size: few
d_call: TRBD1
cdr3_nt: TGCAGTGCACAAGACAGGGGGCAAGGCTACACCTTC
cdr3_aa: CSAQDRGQGYTF

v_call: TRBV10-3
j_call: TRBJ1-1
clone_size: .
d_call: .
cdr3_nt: TGTGCCATCAGTGTAGGCTGGTCCGTCACTGAAGCTTTCTTT
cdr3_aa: CAISVGWSVTEAFF

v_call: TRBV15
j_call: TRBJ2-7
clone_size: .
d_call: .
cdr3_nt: TGTGCCACCAGCAGAGAGACCTTATTGGGGCAGTACTTC
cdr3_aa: CATSRETLLGQYF